The 6 T cell receptor beta chains reported below all come from one sample, sequenced in a study of blood T cells in healthy people across ages. The authors ran a second PCR of roughly 6 to 12 cycles using a sample-barcoded 5' primer and a J-beta primer mix. TCRdb re-analysed the 5' RACE reads in MiXCR, keeping a single row per CDR3 protein. The sample includes about 510,000 distinct CDR3 sequences, about 29% of them seen just once. Another study also made use of these data, one on T cells of mothers and their children.

The source material was blood. These receptors originate from a boy younger than 10 in good health.

This clonotype was counted a few times. The chain uses TRBV7-6 and TRBJ2-2; D gene unclear. This CDR3 contains 14 residues. The germline V gene encodes CDR1 SGHVS and CDR2 FNYEAQ. V gave up 8 bases and J gave up 1 base, with 11 bases separating them. DNA of the CDR3: TGTGCCAGCCCGGCACGCCTGAACACCGGGGAGCTGTTTTTT. Encoded protein: CASPARLNTGELFF.

This clonotype was recorded a few times. The J gene is TRBJ2-3, the V gene TRBV6-5; 8 bases align to TRBD2. This CDR3 has 13 amino acids. Losses at the gene ends were 4 bases for V and 6 bases for J; bases not matched to a gene: 3. Germline CDR1 and CDR2: MNHEY and SVGAGI. The CDR3 DNA sequence: TGTGCCAGCAGTTTCAAGCGGGGGGATACGCAGTATTTT. Translating it yields CASSFKRGDTQYF.

V and J are TRBV5-1 and TRBJ2-5, with 8 positions matching TRBD1. The CDR3 is 16 amino acids. The germline CDR1 and CDR2 sequences are SGHRS and YFSETQ. Germline trimming cut 3 bases from V and 1 base from J; bases unmatched to any gene: 8. CDR3 sequence: CASSSYTGTGQETQYF. Written as DNA, the CDR3 is TGCGCCAGCAGCTCATATACCGGGACAGGCCAAGAGACCCAGTACTTC.

This clonotype was seen only a few times. The gene calls are TRBV11-2 and TRBJ1-2; D is uncertain. The CDR3 spans 14 residues. The V gene lost 6 bases and the J gene lost 4 bases, with 15 bases spanning the gap. Germline lookup yields CDR1 SGHAT and CDR2 FQNNGV. DNA for the CDR3: TGTGCCAGCAGGACCATGGGCGGTCCCTATGGCTACACCTTC. This sequence encodes CASRTMGGPYGYTF.

This clonotype was counted a few times. The J gene is TRBJ2-3, the V gene TRBV5-4; 7 nucleotides match TRBD2. Per the germline V gene, CDR1 is SGHNT and CDR2 is YYREEE (reference sequence). The CDR3 length is 17 residues. J gave up 0 bases and V 0 bases, and 7 bases lay outside the gene matches. The CDR3 DNA sequence: TGTGCCAGCAGCTTGGTTGCTAGCGGACCGAGCACAGATACGCAGTATTTT. Residues: CASSLVASGPSTDTQYF. Together with reference TRBV5-4 and TRBJ2-3, the CDR3 gives the full variable domain: ETGVTQSPTHLIKTRGQQVTLRCSSQSGHNTVSWYQQALGQGPQFIFQYYREEENGRGNFPPRFSGLQFPNYSSELNVNALELDDSALYLCASSLVASGPSTDTQYFGPGTRLTVL.

DNA of the CDR3: TGCAGTGCTAGAGATCTCTGGCGGACAGGCTATGGCTACACCTTC. It yields the protein CSARDLWRTGYGYTF. This chain uses TRBV20-1 with TRBJ1-2; 7 nucleotides line up with TRBD1. The CDR3 consists of 15 residues. Trimming took 0 bases from V and 4 from J; bases not matched to a gene: 8. CDR1 is DFQATT, CDR2 SNEGSKA, per germline (reference sequence).